This record looks at one T cell receptor beta chain sequence and its context. The authors ran a second PCR of 7 to 11 cycles using a sample-barcoded 5' primer and a J-beta primer mix. Every sample gave at least 3 million paired-end reads containing CDR3. TCRdb ran MiXCR on the 5' RACE reads and lists one entry per CDR3 protein. Of about 900,000 distinct CDR3 sequences in the sample, 45% to 50% were seen once. Healthy Caucasian individuals from Russia aged 6 to 90 were enrolled as donors. Donors gave about 9.3 milliliters of peripheral blood apiece. This sample is drawn from a study of blood T cells in healthy people across ages. There are 15 residues in the CDR3. V lost 5 bases, J lost 4 bases, and 17 bases lay in between. CDR1 is DFQATT, CDR2 SNEGSKA, per germline (reference sequence).

This chain uses TRBV20-1 with TRBJ2-2; D is unresolved. The sequenced sample was blood. This receptor was taken from a man aged 25 to 45 in good health. CDR3: CSAPLDTTTTGELFF. The CDR3 coding sequence is TGCAGTGCTCCCCTTGACACAACAACCACCGGGGAGCTGTTTTTT.